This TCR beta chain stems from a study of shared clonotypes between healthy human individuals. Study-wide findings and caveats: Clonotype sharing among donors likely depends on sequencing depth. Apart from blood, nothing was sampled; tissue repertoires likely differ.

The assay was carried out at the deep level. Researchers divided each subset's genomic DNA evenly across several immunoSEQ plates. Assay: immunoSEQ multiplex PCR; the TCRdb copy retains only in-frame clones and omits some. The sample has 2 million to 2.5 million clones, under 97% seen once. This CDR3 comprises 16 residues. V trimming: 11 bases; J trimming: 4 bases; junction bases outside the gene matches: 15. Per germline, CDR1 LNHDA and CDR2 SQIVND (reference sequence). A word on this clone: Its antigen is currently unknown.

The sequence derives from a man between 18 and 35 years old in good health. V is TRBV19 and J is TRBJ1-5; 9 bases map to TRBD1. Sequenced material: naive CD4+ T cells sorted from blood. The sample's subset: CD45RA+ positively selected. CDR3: CASKQGARIWNQPQHF. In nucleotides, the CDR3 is TGTGCCTCAAAACAGGGGGCAAGAATATGGAATCAGCCCCAGCATTTT.